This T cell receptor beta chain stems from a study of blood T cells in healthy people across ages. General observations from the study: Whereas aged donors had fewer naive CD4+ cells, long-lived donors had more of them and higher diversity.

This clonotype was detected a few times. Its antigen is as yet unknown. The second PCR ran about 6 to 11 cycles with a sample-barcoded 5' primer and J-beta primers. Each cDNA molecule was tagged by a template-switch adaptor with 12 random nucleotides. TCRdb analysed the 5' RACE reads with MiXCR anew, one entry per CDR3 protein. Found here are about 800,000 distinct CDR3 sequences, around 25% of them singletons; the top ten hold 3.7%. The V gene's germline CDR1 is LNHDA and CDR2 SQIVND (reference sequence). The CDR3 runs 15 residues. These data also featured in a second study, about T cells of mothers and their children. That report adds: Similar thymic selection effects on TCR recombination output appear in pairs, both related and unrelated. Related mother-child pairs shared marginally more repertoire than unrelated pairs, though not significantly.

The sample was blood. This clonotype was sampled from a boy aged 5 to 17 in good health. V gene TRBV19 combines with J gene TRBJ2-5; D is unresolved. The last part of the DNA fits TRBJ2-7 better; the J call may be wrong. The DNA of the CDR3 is TGTGCCAGTAGTATCGGCCAGAGTGAAAGCTACGAGCAGTACTTC. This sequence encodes CASSIGQSESYEQYF.